These T cell receptor beta chains were read from a single sample in a study of regulatory T cells in long-lasting Graves disease. TCRdb called the multiplex PCR reads again in MiXCR, with one record for every CDR3 protein. The sample contains roughly 430,000 distinct CDR3 sequences, approximately 22% of which appear only once. The sample consisted of peripheral blood mononuclear cells (PBMCs), taken when the disease was refractory, from a patient treated with antithyroid drugs. These receptors all come from a female donor with Graves disease. Each CDR3 is given with its conserved first and last residue. The D gene is left open where the match is weak. Clone size, where shown, is once, few, many, or a class for clones that have expanded.

V gene	clone size	D gene	J gene	CDR3 DNA	CDR3 protein
TRBV20-1	.	TRBD2	TRBJ2-7	TGCAGTGCTAGAGATAGGGGGGGACTAGCGGTGAGGCTGCAGTACTTC	CSARDRGGLAVRLQYF
TRBV5-1	.	.	TRBJ1-1	TGCGCCAGCAGCTTGGAAATGCTCGCTGCCGGGGGGGCTTTCTTT	CASSLEMLAAGGAFF
TRBV4-1	.	.	TRBJ2-7	TGCGCCAGCAGCCAAGATATGGGGAGCTCCTACGAGCAGTACTTC	CASSQDMGSSYEQYF
TRBV6-1	few	TRBD2	TRBJ2-1	TGTGCCAGCAGTGAACTAGCGGGAGGCCACAATGAGCAGTTCTTC	CASSELAGGHNEQFF
TRBV29-1	few	.	TRBJ1-5	TGCAGCGTGCTGGCCACCCTCAATCAGCCCCAGCATTTT	CSVLATLNQPQHF
TRBV6-1	.	.	TRBJ2-5	TGTGCCAGCCGGGACAACCAAGAGACCCAGTACTTC	CASRDNQETQYF
TRBV27	.	.	TRBJ2-3	TGTGCCAGCAGTTCCCTCAGTCGGACAGATACGCAGTATTTT	CASSSLSRTDTQYF
TRBV7-9	few	.	TRBJ1-5	TGTGCCAGCAGCTCCGGAGGTGGCGGAAAGAGCAATCAGCCCCAGCATTTT	CASSSGGGGKSNQPQHF
TRBV6-2/TRBV6-3	many	.	TRBJ2-5	TGTGCCAGCAGTGAGCCAGGACAAGAGACCCAGTACTTC	CASSEPGQETQYF
TRBV19	.	.	TRBJ2-1	TGTGCCAGCGCCCCTGAGGACAGCCGATTAGGTGAGCAGTTCTTC	CASAPEDSRLGEQFF
TRBV11-2	many	TRBD2	TRBJ2-3	TGTGCCAGCAGCTTAGAGGCGGGAGGGGCAGATACGCAGTATTTT	CASSLEAGGADTQYF
TRBV24-1	once	.	TRBJ2-3	TGTGCCACCAGTGATTCCCGGTCAGCCTGGGATACGCAGTATTTT	CATSDSRSAWDTQYF
TRBV13	many	TRBD1	TRBJ2-5	TGTGCCAGCAGCTGGGGACAGGGGGCGGGGGAGACCCAGTACTTC	CASSWGQGAGETQYF
TRBV9	.	.	TRBJ1-1	TGTGCCAGCAGCGTCGTCCGATCGGTGAACACTGAAGCTTTCTTT	CASSVVRSVNTEAFF
TRBV3-1	many	.	TRBJ1-2	TGTGCCAGCAGCCCCCAGAGGGAAGCTAACTATGGCTACACCTTC	CASSPQREANYGYTF
TRBV4-1	.	.	TRBJ1-6	TGCGCCAGCCGTCGCGGGGCTCGGGAGAAGAATTCACCCCTCCACTTT	CASRRGAREKNSPLHF
TRBV6-1	few	TRBD1	TRBJ1-1	TGTGCCAGCAGGTTCCCTCGTCAAGGGGGCCGAATAGAAGCTTTCTTT	CASRFPRQGGRIEAFF
TRBV5-6	.	TRBD1	TRBJ1-4	TGTGCCAGCAGCTTGTTCGGCGGGTCAGGGGGCATCGAAAAACTGTTTTTT	CASSLFGGSGGIEKLFF
TRBV20-1	few	TRBD2	TRBJ2-5	TGCAGTGCTAGAGCGGCGGGCGGGCGGGAGATGCGCGAGACCCAGTACTTC	CSARAAGGREMRETQYF
TRBV29-1	many	.	TRBJ2-2	TGCAGCGTACAGATTTTGGGGAGAGGGGACACCGGGGAGCTGTTTTTT	CSVQILGRGDTGELFF
TRBV6-1	many	TRBD1	TRBJ2-7	TGTGCCAGCAGTGAAGCAACCTCCGGGACAGGGGTACGTTACGAGCAGTACTTC	CASSEATSGTGVRYEQYF
TRBV12-3/TRBV12-4	.	.	TRBJ2-3	TGTGCCAGCAGTTTAATGTCAGGTATTACAGATACGCAGTATTTT	CASSLMSGITDTQYF
TRBV28	.	.	TRBJ2-1	TGTGCCACCCGTGGACAGCGGGGTTACAATGAGCAGTTCTTC	CATRGQRGYNEQFF
TRBV6-5	many	TRBD1	TRBJ1-2	TGTGCCAGCAGTTCCGGACAGGGTGGTACACTATATTATGGCTACACCTTC	CASSSGQGGTLYYGYTF
TRBV6-1	many	.	TRBJ1-5	TGTGCCAGCACCCCGAACGAGTATAGCAATCAGCCCCAGCATTTT	CASTPNEYSNQPQHF
TRBV28	many	.	TRBJ2-5	TGTGCCAGCAGTTCTGGGCGGTCTGAACAAGAGACCCAGTACTTC	CASSSGRSEQETQYF
TRBV20-1	.	TRBD2	TRBJ2-1	TGCAGTGCTAGAGACCCCGGGGTAGCGGGAGTAGGATCCTACAATGAGCAGTTCTTC	CSARDPGVAGVGSYNEQFF
TRBV14	.	.	TRBJ2-2	TGTGCCAGCAGCCAAGTTGCAGCCACCGGGGAGCTGTTTTTT	CASSQVAATGELFF
TRBV19	many	.	TRBJ1-4	TGTGCCAGTAGCCGCTCCATTATCGAAAAACTGTTTTTT	CASSRSIIEKLFF
TRBV5-5	.	.	TRBJ2-7	TGTGCCAGCAGCTTCACTCCCGACCAGGTCCACGAGCAGTACTTC	CASSFTPDQVHEQYF
TRBV28	many	TRBD1	TRBJ2-2	TGTGCCAGCAGTCTTGTTAAGGGGGCGCTTACCGGGGAGCTGTTTTTT	CASSLVKGALTGELFF
TRBV10-2	few	TRBD1	TRBJ1-5	TGCGCCAGCAGTGAAACAGGGGGATGGCAGCCCCAGCATTTT	CASSETGGWQPQHF
TRBV3-1	many	.	TRBJ1-4	TGTGCCAGCAGCCAAGGCGTGACAAGAAATGAAAAACTGTTTTTT	CASSQGVTRNEKLFF
TRBV9	.	TRBD1	TRBJ1-4	TGTGCCAGCAGCGTATCACAGGGGGCTGAAAAACTGTTTTTT	CASSVSQGAEKLFF
TRBV6-1	many	.	TRBJ2-7	TGTGCCAGCAGTCCCCATACAGGGAATTCCGGGAACGAGCAGTACTTC	CASSPHTGNSGNEQYF
TRBV27	many	.	TRBJ1-2	TGTGCCAGCAGTTTGGGAGGGGTTGTTGGCTACACCTTC	CASSLGGVVGYTF
TRBV7-9	many	TRBD1	TRBJ1-4	TGTGCCAGCAGCCGTAGACAGGGGGAAAAACTGTTTTTT	CASSRRQGEKLFF
TRBV20-1	few	.	TRBJ1-5	TGCAGTGCTTGGAGCCCGGGGGGTCAGCCCCAGCATTTT	CSAWSPGGQPQHF
TRBV6-1	many	TRBD1	TRBJ2-5	TGTGCCAGCAGTGGTCCGGGACAGGGCCAATCAGAGACCCAGTACTTC	CASSGPGQGQSETQYF
TRBV5-1	few	.	TRBJ2-5	TGCGCCAGCACCTTAGACCTTGGGCACGAGACCCAGTACTTC	CASTLDLGHETQYF